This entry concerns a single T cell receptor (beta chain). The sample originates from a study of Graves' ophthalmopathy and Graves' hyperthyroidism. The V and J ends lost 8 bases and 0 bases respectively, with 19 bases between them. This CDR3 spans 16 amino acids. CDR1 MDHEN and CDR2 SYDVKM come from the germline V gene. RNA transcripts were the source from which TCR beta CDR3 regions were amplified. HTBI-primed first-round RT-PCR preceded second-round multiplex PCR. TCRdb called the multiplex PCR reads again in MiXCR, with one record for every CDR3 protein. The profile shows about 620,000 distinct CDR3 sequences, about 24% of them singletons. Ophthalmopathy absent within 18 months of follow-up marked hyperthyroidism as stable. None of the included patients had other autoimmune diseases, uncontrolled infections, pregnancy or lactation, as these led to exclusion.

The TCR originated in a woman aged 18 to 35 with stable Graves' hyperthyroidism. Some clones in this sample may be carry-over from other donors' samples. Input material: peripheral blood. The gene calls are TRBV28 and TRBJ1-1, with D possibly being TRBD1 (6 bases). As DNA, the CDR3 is TGTGCCAGCTATTCCTCGTTCCAGGGGCTGAACACTGAAGCTTTCTTT. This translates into CASYSSFQGLNTEAFF. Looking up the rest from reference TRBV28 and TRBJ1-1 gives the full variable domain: DVKVTQSSRYLVKRTGEKVFLECVQDMDHENMFWYRQDPGLGLRLIYFSYDVKMKEKGDIPEGYSVSREKKERFSLILESASTNQTSMYLCASYSSFQGLNTEAFFGQGTRLTVV.